One and the same sample provided the 28 T cell receptor beta chains below, sequenced in a study of blood T cell repertoires in COVID-19. Here immunoSEQ multiplex PCR was the method, and the copy in TCRdb shows in-frame clones only, minus some. The data show 95,000 to 120,000 clones, around four fifths seen once. Sample: peripheral blood. Source of these receptors: a woman between 65 and 79 years old with acute or convalescent COVID-19.

J is TRBJ1-1 and V is TRBV28; TRBD1 matches at 8 bases. There are 15 residues in the CDR3. V trimming: 4 bases; J trimming: 9 bases; junction bases outside the gene matches: 13. The germline V gene has CDR1 MDHEN and CDR2 SYDVKM. CDR3 loop: CASSSPDRVELQAFF. CDR3 coding DNA: TGTGCCAGCAGTTCCCCGGACAGGGTTGAATTGCAAGCTTTCTTT.

The rearrangement links TRBV14 to TRBJ2-6; 9 positions match TRBD1. Germline V gene data show CDR1 as SGHDN and CDR2 as FVKESK. V was pared by 3 bases and J by 1 base, with 4 bases of the junction left unmatched. The CDR3 has 17 amino acids. The CDR3 sequence is CASSHRQGVSGANVLTF. The CDR3 DNA follows: TGTGCCAGCAGCCACCGACAGGGGGTTTCTGGGGCCAACGTCCTGACTTTC.

This clone came up a few times. The chain employs TRBV29-1 and TRBJ1-3; D gene ambiguous. There are 13 residues in the CDR3. V was shortened by 7 bases and J by 0 bases, with 10 bases between the two germline ends. Germline loops: CDR1 SQVTM, CDR2 ANQGSEA. The CDR3 loop is CSAYKSSGNTIYF. The CDR3 DNA follows: TGCAGCGCCTATAAATCCTCTGGAAACACCATATATTTT.

This chain uses TRBV6-1 with TRBJ1-6; D is unclear. The CDR3 is made up of 14 amino acids. V gave up 0 bases and J gave up 7 bases, with 7 bases separating them. Germline loops: CDR1 MNHNS, CDR2 SASEGT. The CDR3 loop is CASSEAPQNSPLHF. CDR3 sequence (DNA): TGTGCCAGCAGTGAAGCGCCGCAGAATTCACCCCTCCACTTT.

The rearrangement joins TRBV6-1 to TRBJ2-7; D is uncertain. Per the germline V gene, CDR1 is MNHNS and CDR2 is SASEGT. The CDR3 runs 15 residues. V was trimmed by 2 bases and J by 7 bases, leaving 18 bases between them. The CDR3 here is CASSETPAGPTEQYF. CDR3 in DNA: TGTGCCAGCAGTGAAACCCCAGCTGGGCCTACGGAGCAGTACTTC.

V is TRBV28 and J is TRBJ1-1; no firm D call. Trimming removed 10 bases from V and 5 bases from J, with 17 bases in between. Germline V gives CDR1 MDHEN, CDR2 SYDVKM. The CDR3 has 13 amino acids. CDR3 nucleotides: TGTGCCACCGGAGACCCCGTTGTGACTGAAGCTTTCTTT. It encodes CATGDPVVTEAFF. Looking up the rest from reference TRBV28 and TRBJ1-1 gives the full variable domain: DVKVTQSSRYLVKRTGEKVFLECVQDMDHENMFWYRQDPGLGLRLIYFSYDVKMKEKGDIPEGYSVSREKKERFSLILESASTNQTSMYLCATGDPVVTEAFFGQGTRLTVV.

J is TRBJ1-2 and V is TRBV19, with TRBD1 matching 7 bases. V gave up 8 bases and J gave up 4 bases; unmatched junction bases: 7. The germline V gene encodes CDR1 LNHDA and CDR2 SQIVND (reference sequence). The CDR3 extends over 13 amino acids. In DNA form, the CDR3 reads TGTGCCAGTGAGGGGTGGGACAGCTATGGCTACACCTTC. Residues: CASEGWDSYGYTF. Filled out from reference TRBV19 and TRBJ1-2, the complete variable domain reads DGGITQSPKYLFRKEGQNVTLSCEQNLNHDAMYWYRQDPGQGLRLIYYSQIVNDFQKGDIAEGYSVSREKKESFPLTVTSAQKNPTAFYLCASEGWDSYGYTFGSGTRLTVV.

V and J are TRBV6-5 and TRBJ1-2, with 8 nucleotides matching TRBD1. In germline, CDR1 is MNHEY, CDR2 SVGAGI. The trim removed 6 bases at V and 4 bases at J, leaving 10 bases unmatched. The CDR3 sequence is 15 residues long. The CDR3 spells CASRPQGAGLYGYTF. Here the CDR3 DNA reads TGTGCCAGCAGGCCCCAGGGGGCGGGTCTCTATGGCTACACCTTC.

This clone occurred a few times. The rearrangement uses TRBV3-1 (or the pseudogene TRBV3-2) and TRBJ1-4; D possibly corresponds to TRBD1 (5 bases). Germline V gene data show CDR1 as LGHDT and CDR2 as YNNKEL (reference sequence). The CDR3 runs 15 residues. Trimming removed 4 bases from V and 0 bases from J, with 9 bases in between. The CDR3 reads CASSPDRATNEKLFF. The CDR3 DNA follows: TGTGCCAGCAGCCCTGACAGAGCAACTAATGAAAAACTGTTTTTT.

The chain joins TRBV27 to TRBJ1-2; D is uncertain. The germline CDR1 and CDR2 sequences are MNHEY and SMNVEV (reference sequence). V lost 5 bases and J 4 bases, leaving 11 bases between the germline ends. CDR3 length: 13 residues. The CDR3, as DNA: TGTGCCAGCAGTCGATCAGAGGGCTATGGCTACACCTTC. Protein: CASSRSEGYGYTF.

The V and J genes are TRBV7-2 and TRBJ2-7; weak D call: TRBD1 (6 bases). The V gene's germline CDR1 is SGHTA and CDR2 FQGNSA. The V and J ends lost 3 bases and 3 bases respectively, with 9 bases between them. This CDR3 has 13 residues. The CDR3 region is CASSLEGGYEQYV. DNA for the CDR3: TGTGCCAGCAGCTTGGAAGGGGGCTACGAGCAGTACGTC.

This clone was seen only a few times. The V call is TRBV19, the J call TRBJ1-3; the D gene is possibly TRBD1 (5 bases). The CDR3 extends over 18 amino acids. V lost 1 base and J 2 bases, leaving 18 bases between the germline ends. Looked up from germline, CDR1 is LNHDA and CDR2 is SQIVND (reference sequence). The CDR3: CASSIGKRQGIPGNTIYF. In DNA, the CDR3 is TGTGCCAGTAGTATAGGCAAAAGGCAGGGAATACCTGGAAACACCATATATTTT.

This chain uses TRBV5-1 with TRBJ1-1; tentatively, D is TRBD1 (5 bases). Germline assignment: CDR1 SGHRS and CDR2 YFSETQ. V shed 0 bases and J shed 7 bases, with 7 bases lying between them. The length of the CDR3 is 12 residues. CDR3 loop: CASSLVGGEAFF. CDR3 DNA: TGCGCCAGCAGCTTGGTGGGGGGTGAAGCTTTCTTT.

This chain uses TRBV3-1 (or the pseudogene TRBV3-2) with TRBJ2-1; 9 bases map to TRBD2. This CDR3 has 16 residues. The V gene's germline CDR1 is LGHDT and CDR2 YNNKEL (reference sequence). V dropped 5 bases and J dropped 10; count of bases not matched to a gene: 15. The CDR3 nucleotides are TGTGCCAGCAGCTGGGTTCCTAGCGGGATGGGGTTCGAGCAGTTCTTC. Its protein product is CASSWVPSGMGFEQFF.

This rearrangement joins TRBV19 to TRBJ1-5; 9 bases fit TRBD1. V gave up 7 bases and J gave up 4 bases; unmatched junction bases: 5. The CDR3 extends over 14 amino acids. Germline V lookup: CDR1 LNHDA, CDR2 SQIVND (reference sequence). The CDR3 nucleotides are TGTGCCAGTAAAGCCGGGACAGGGAATCAGCCCCAGCATTTT. Its translation is CASKAGTGNQPQHF.

This chain links TRBV29-1 with TRBJ1-2; no reliable D call. This CDR3 spans 13 amino acids. V dropped 4 bases and J dropped 1 base, with 10 bases sitting between them. From germline, CDR1 is SQVTM and CDR2 ANQGSEA. CDR3 protein: CSVGARNNYGYTF. CDR3 DNA: TGCAGCGTTGGGGCCAGAAATAACTATGGCTACACCTTC.

The gene calls are TRBV7-9 and TRBJ1-3; TRBD1 might be the D (5 bases). The germline V gene has CDR1 SEHNR and CDR2 FQNEAQ (reference sequence). The CDR3 length is 15 residues. With 4 bases removed from V and 3 bases from J, the gap between germline ends came to 13 bases. The CDR3 here is CASSSNQGFGNTIYF. The CDR3 coding sequence is TGTGCCAGCAGCTCGAACCAGGGATTTGGAAACACCATATATTTT.

The genes are TRBV7-8 and TRBJ1-6; possibly TRBD1 for D (6 bases). From germline, CDR1 is SGHVS and CDR2 FQNEAQ. The V and J ends lost 4 bases and 10 bases respectively, with 20 bases between them. This CDR3 region has 16 residues. The CDR3 loop is CASSSLTRDKDSPLHF. The CDR3 region has the DNA TGTGCCAGCAGCTCCCTGACGAGGGACAAGGACTCACCCCTCCACTTT. The full variable domain, with the rest looked up from reference TRBV7-8 and TRBJ1-6, is GAGVSQSPRYKVAKRGQDVALRCDPISGHVSLFWYQQALGQGPEFLTYFQNEAQLDKSGLPSDRFFAERPEGSVSTLKIQRTQQEDSAVYLCASSSLTRDKDSPLHFGNGTRLTVT.

The CDR3 protein is CASSPETGGNYGYTF. In DNA, the CDR3 is TGTGCCAGCAGCCCAGAGACAGGGGGCAACTATGGCTACACCTTC. The chain links TRBV11-2 to TRBJ1-2; 10 bases fit TRBD1. Germline V CDR1 and CDR2: SGHAT, FQNNGV. V shed 5 bases, J shed 2 bases, and the junction held 5 bases outside the gene matches. CDR3 length: 15 amino acids.

This clone was observed a few times. The gene calls are TRBV4-1 and TRBJ2-3; 11 bases align to TRBD2. Looked up from germline, CDR1 is MGHRA and CDR2 is YSYEKL. The CDR3 covers 18 residues. J gave up 4 bases and V 0 bases, and 9 bases lay outside the gene matches. Here the CDR3 DNA reads TGCGCCAGCAGCCAAGATTCGGCTAGCGGGAGGCCCGCAGATACGCAGTATTTT. The encoded protein is CASSQDSASGRPADTQYF.

The chain uses TRBV7-9 and TRBJ1-1, with D possibly matching TRBD1 (6 bases). V lost 8 bases and J 1 base, leaving 14 bases between the germline ends. CDR1 SEHNR and CDR2 FQNEAQ come from the germline V gene (reference sequence). This CDR3 is built from 14 residues. CDR3 DNA: TGTGCCAGCTCCGAAAGAGGGGGGAACACTGAAGCTTTCTTT. This translates into CASSERGGNTEAFF.

The V gene is TRBV7-3, the J gene TRBJ1-5; D is unclear. The CDR3 contains 15 residues. V shed 5 bases and J shed 5 bases, with 16 bases lying between them. CDR1 and CDR2 (germline): SGHTA, FQGTGA. Here the CDR3 reads CASSVKLSRHQPQHF. CDR3 nucleotides: TGTGCCAGCAGCGTCAAGTTAAGCCGCCATCAGCCCCAGCATTTT.

The chain is built from TRBV28 and TRBJ2-1, with a weak D call TRBD2 (5 bases). Trimming took off 1 base at V and 0 bases at J, with 7 bases between the two ends. The germline gives CDR1 MDHEN, CDR2 SYDVKM. The CDR3 is 15 amino acids. For the CDR3, the DNA is TGTGCCAGCAGTTTATACGCGGGCTCCTACAATGAGCAGTTCTTC. As protein: CASSLYAGSYNEQFF.

This clone came up a few times. The chain links TRBV6-2 or TRBV6-3 to TRBJ1-5; D unresolved. The germline V gene encodes CDR1 MNHEY and CDR2 SVGEGT. This CDR3 is built from 15 residues. With 2 bases removed from V and 4 bases from J, the gap between germline ends came to 12 bases. CDR3 in DNA: TGTGCCAGCAGTTACGACACAACCTTTAATCAGCCCCAGCATTTT. It translates to CASSYDTTFNQPQHF.

This clone has just one count. V is TRBV2 and J is TRBJ2-3; 7 bases are a match to TRBD1. CDR1 is SNHLY, CDR2 FYNNEI, per germline. This CDR3 region has 17 residues. V gave up 3 bases and J gave up 0 bases; unmatched junction bases: 9. The CDR3 protein is CASSDKGARTSTDTQYF. In nucleotides, the CDR3 is TGTGCCAGCAGTGACAAGGGGGCGAGGACTAGCACAGATACGCAGTATTTT.

The V and J genes are TRBV5-1 and TRBJ2-2, with D tentatively TRBD1 (5 bases). The CDR3 has 16 amino acids. The germline V gene encodes CDR1 SGHRS and CDR2 YFSETQ. The germline V and J ends were trimmed by 1 base and 0 bases, with 10 bases remaining between them. The CDR3 DNA reads TGCGCCAGCAGCTTGTCAAGGGGTTCGAACACCGGGGAGCTGTTTTTT. It codes for CASSLSRGSNTGELFF.

This clone was counted between two and nine times. The chain joins TRBV5-1 to TRBJ2-3; D is possibly TRBD2 (5 bases). The CDR3 covers 16 residues. V lost 0 bases to trimming and J lost 5 bases, with 16 bases between them. CDR1 and CDR2 (germline): SGHRS, YFSETQ. CDR3 in amino acids: CASSLGGGGHGDTQYF. The CDR3 DNA sequence: TGCGCCAGCAGCTTGGGTGGAGGAGGCCACGGAGATACGCAGTATTTT.

The J gene is TRBJ1-1, the V gene TRBV6-5; 7 bases match TRBD1. J gave up 11 bases and V 5 bases, and 17 bases lay outside the gene matches. Germline values: CDR1 MNHEY, CDR2 SVGAGI. The CDR3 is made up of 15 amino acids. The CDR3: CASSPRGGQARRAFF. The CDR3 DNA is TGTGCCAGCAGTCCCCGTGGCGGACAGGCCCGGAGGGCTTTCTTT.